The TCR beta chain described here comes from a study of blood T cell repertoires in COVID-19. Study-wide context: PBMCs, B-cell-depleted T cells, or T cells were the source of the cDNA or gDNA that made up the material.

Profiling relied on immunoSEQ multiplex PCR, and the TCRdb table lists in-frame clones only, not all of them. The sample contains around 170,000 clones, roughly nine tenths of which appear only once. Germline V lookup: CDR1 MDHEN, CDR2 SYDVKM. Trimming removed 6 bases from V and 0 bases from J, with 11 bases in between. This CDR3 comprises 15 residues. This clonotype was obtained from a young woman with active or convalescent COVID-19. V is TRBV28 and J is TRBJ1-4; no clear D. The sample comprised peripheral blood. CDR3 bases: TGTGCCAGCAGCTCCCCCCCTTCAACTAATGAAAAACTGTTTTTT. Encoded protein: CASSSPPSTNEKLFF.